This paragraph covers one T cell receptor beta chain sequence. This sample is drawn from a study of control samples from healthy donors and cancer patients. The method was immunoSEQ multiplex PCR; TCRdb's version includes in-frame clones alone and lacks a portion of them. The sample consists of tens of thousands of clones, about 90% of them appearing once. CDR1 is LNHDA and CDR2 is SQIVND in the germline V gene (reference sequence). V was pared by 6 bases and J by 0 bases, with 8 bases of the junction left unmatched. This CDR3 contains 15 residues. The TCR was taken from a woman between 55 and 75 years old with head and neck cancer. The sequencing sample was made of PBMCs. The chain links TRBV19 to TRBJ2-7; 7 bases are shared with TRBD2. The CDR3 DNA reads TGTGCCAGTAGCTATAGCGGGTCTAGCTCCTACGAGCAGTACTTC. The encoded protein is CASSYSGSSSYEQYF.